This TCR beta chain was sequenced during a study of T cell responses to AZD1222 COVID-19 vaccine. Germline V lookup: CDR1 SGHRS, CDR2 YFSETQ. The CDR3 length is 13 residues. V lost 4 bases, J lost 4 bases, and 9 bases lay in between. This clone was counted between two and nine times. Its antigen is unknown. Generated by immunoSEQ multiplex PCR, the TCRdb table keeps only in-frame clones and is missing some. Counted here are about 110,000 clones, about 87% occurring once; the ten biggest clones make up about 1.6%. Whole-study results and caveats: Nearly half of spike-specific TCRs reportedly target unmutated variant regions. Vaccine-related CD4 TCRs covered spike, predominating at 160-218 and 743-854.

Sequences were derived from peripheral blood, sampled on day 0 of AZD1222 vaccination. V usage is TRBV5-1 and J usage is TRBJ1-3; no definite D call. This receptor was obtained from an adult in good health. Here the CDR3 reads CASSVDGGNTIYF. The CDR3 DNA follows: TGCGCCAGCAGCGTTGACGGAGGAAACACCATATATTTT.